Below, 10 T cell receptor beta chains from the same sample are listed, as sequenced in a study of control samples from healthy donors and cancer patients (dated by TCRdb to about 2020). The library relied on the immunoSEQ multiplex PCR assay. TCRdb limited this immuneACCESS table to in-frame rearrangements with V and J called. A share of clones is missing; checked studies link under half to unresolved V genes, and the rest is unexplained. For this sample there are 95,000 to 100,000 clones; around 89% appear just once. The leading ten clones occupy about 8% of the sample. What was sequenced was blood. These TCRs come from a man aged 25-45 years in good health.

In this sample, this clone turned up a few times. The chain combines TRBV5-1 with TRBJ2-3; D possibly corresponds to TRBD1 (5 bases). CDR1 and CDR2 (germline): SGHRS, YFSETQ. The CDR3 contains 16 residues. With 4 bases removed from V and 2 bases from J, the gap between germline ends came to 17 bases. The CDR3 sequence: CASSLQGASSTDTQYF. The CDR3 DNA reads as TGCGCCAGCAGCCTTCAGGGCGCCTCTTCCACAGATACGCAGTATTTT.

This clone has only one observation. In DNA form, the CDR3 reads TGTGCCAGCTCACCTTTTGGTGGTAACACTGAAGCTTTCTTT. It specifies CASSPFGGNTEAFF. J is TRBJ1-1 and V is TRBV18; D remains unclear. Trimming removed 3 bases from V and 2 bases from J, with 10 bases in between. The CDR3 loop spans 14 amino acids. Germline V gene lookup returns CDR1 KGHSH and CDR2 LQKENI.

The chain carries TRBV28 and TRBJ1-3; D is unclear. CDR1 and CDR2 (germline): MDHEN, SYDVKM. The CDR3 loop spans 16 amino acids. V lost 5 bases and J lost 0, with 14 bases in between. The CDR3 coding sequence is TGTGCCAGCAGTGGGCCAGATGAGAGCTCTGGAAACACCATATATTTT. Protein product: CASSGPDESSGNTIYF.

The chain is built from TRBV7-2 and TRBJ2-7; 8 bases are a match to TRBD1. The CDR3 runs to 14 residues. CDR1 is SGHTA, CDR2 FQGNSA, per germline. V was pared by 5 bases and J by 2 bases, with 5 bases of the junction left unmatched. The CDR3 sequence is CASSIDRGPYEQYF. In DNA, the CDR3 is TGTGCCAGCAGCATCGACAGGGGACCCTACGAGCAGTACTTC.

The genes are TRBV21-1 and TRBJ2-7; TRBD1 reflects the table's D call only, with no check against the DNA. TRBV21-1 is a recognized pseudogene. The CDR3 has 12 residues. CDR3 in amino acids: CASNDKQYEQYV. In nucleotides, the CDR3 is TGTGCCAGCAATGACAAGCAGTACGAGCAGTACGTC.

V and J are TRBV15 and TRBJ2-5; TRBD2 matches 12 bases. Germline V gene lookup returns CDR1 LNHNV and CDR2 YYDKDF (reference sequence). After removal of 1 base from V and 3 bases from J, the junction contained 0 bases not matched to a gene. This CDR3 is 15 amino acids long. The CDR3 is CATSRGLAGEETQYF. In DNA, the CDR3 is TGTGCCACCAGCAGAGGACTAGCGGGAGAAGAGACCCAGTACTTC.

The chain links TRBV6-5 to TRBJ1-1; 10 bases line up with TRBD1. CDR3 size: 15 residues. The germline gives CDR1 MNHEY, CDR2 SVGAGI. After removal of 2 bases from V and 11 bases from J, the junction contained 11 bases not matched to a gene. The CDR3 DNA sequence: TGTGCCAGCAGTTACAGGGGACAGGGGAGGTTTGGTGCTTTCTTT. Translation gives CASSYRGQGRFGAFF.

J is TRBJ2-7 and V is TRBV23-1; D call uncertain. TRBV23-1 is labeled an ORF, and its function is uncertain. The V end lost 9 bases, the J end lost 5 bases, and 11 bases lay between the germline ends. The CDR3 runs 11 residues. Written as DNA, the CDR3 is TGCGCCAGTTTTTGGTGGAACGAGCAGTACGTC. Amino acids: CASFWWNEQYV.

The V call is TRBV7-9, the J call TRBJ2-1; D ambiguous. The CDR3 contains 15 residues. The germline V and J ends were trimmed by 5 bases and 7 bases, with 18 bases remaining between them. CDR1 is SEHNR, CDR2 FQNEAQ, per germline (reference sequence). Here the CDR3 reads CASSPDISQRNEQFF. CDR3 DNA sequence: TGTGCCAGCAGCCCCGACATTAGCCAGAGGAATGAGCAGTTCTTC.

V usage is TRBV30 and J usage is TRBJ2-2; 8 nucleotides line up with TRBD1. Trimming took 0 bases from V and 0 from J; bases not matched to a gene: 9. The CDR3 is made up of 18 amino acids. Per the germline V gene, CDR1 is GTSNPN and CDR2 is SVGIG (reference sequence). The CDR3 sequence: CAWSVRDRKLSNTGELFF. The CDR3 DNA reads as TGTGCCTGGAGTGTGAGGGACAGGAAACTTTCGAACACCGGGGAGCTGTTTTTT. The full variable domain, in which reference TRBV30 and TRBJ2-2 provide the parts outside the CDR3, is SQTIHQWPATLVQPVGSPLSLECTVEGTSNPNLYWYRQAAGRGLQLLFYSVGIGQISSEVPQNLSASRPQDRQFILSSKKLLLSDSGFYLCAWSVRDRKLSNTGELFFGEGSRLTVL.